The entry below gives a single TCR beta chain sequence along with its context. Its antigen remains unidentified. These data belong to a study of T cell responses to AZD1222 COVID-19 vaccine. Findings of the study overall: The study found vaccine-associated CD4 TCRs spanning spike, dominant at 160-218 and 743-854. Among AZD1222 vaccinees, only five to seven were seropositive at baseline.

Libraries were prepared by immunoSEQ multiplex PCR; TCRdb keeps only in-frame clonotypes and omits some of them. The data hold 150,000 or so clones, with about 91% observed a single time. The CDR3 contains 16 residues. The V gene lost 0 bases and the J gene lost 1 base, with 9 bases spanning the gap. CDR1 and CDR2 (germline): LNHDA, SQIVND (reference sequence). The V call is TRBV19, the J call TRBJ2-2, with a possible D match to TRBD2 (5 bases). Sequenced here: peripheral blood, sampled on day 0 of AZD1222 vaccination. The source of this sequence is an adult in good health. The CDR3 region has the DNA TGTGCCAGTAGTATAGATGAGGCGGGGAACACCGGGGAGCTGTTTTTT. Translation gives CASSIDEAGNTGELFF. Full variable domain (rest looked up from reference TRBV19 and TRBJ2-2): DGGITQSPKYLFRKEGQNVTLSCEQNLNHDAMYWYRQDPGQGLRLIYYSQIVNDFQKGDIAEGYSVSREKKESFPLTVTSAQKNPTAFYLCASSIDEAGNTGELFFGEGSRLTVL.